The 11 T cell receptor beta chains below were found in one sample sequenced in a study of T cell repertoires in cytomegalovirus infection. These TCRs are of unknown antigen specificity. TCRdb itself ran the reads through MiXCR, one entry per CDR3 protein. The sample carries under 350,000 distinct CDR3 sequences, approximately 22% recorded once. The sequencing used cultured PBMCs, collected from culture after CMV antigen stimulation. The receptor set was obtained from a human donor in good health (CMV status not recorded). Some clones in this sample may be carry-over from other donors' samples.

This clonotype occurred many times. V gene TRBV7-8 combines with J gene TRBJ2-3; possibly TRBD2 for D (5 bases). The ends were cut back, 0 bases at V and 4 bases at J, with 26 bases in the middle. The CDR3 spans 20 residues. Germline CDR1 is SGHVS and CDR2 is FQNEAQ. The CDR3 spells CASSLANPATRTPQADTQYF. CDR3 DNA: TGTGCCAGCAGCTTAGCCAACCCCGCGACCAGGACTCCCCAAGCAGATACGCAGTATTTT.

This clonotype has a count of ten or more. The V call is TRBV7-2, the J call TRBJ2-5; TRBD1 agrees at 12 bases. The V gene's germline CDR1 is SGHTA and CDR2 FQGNSA. CDR3 size: 16 residues. Trimming at V came to 5 bases and at J to 5 bases, leaving 9 bases not matched to a gene. The CDR3 loop reads CASSPLGGQGAETQYF. The CDR3 DNA reads TGTGCCAGCAGCCCCCTTGGGGGACAGGGGGCTGAGACCCAGTACTTC. Full variable domain (outside the CDR3, taken from reference TRBV7-2 and TRBJ2-5): GAGVSQSPSNKVTEKGKDVELRCDPISGHTALYWYRQSLGQGLEFLIYFQGNSAPDKSGLPSDRFSAERTGGSVSTLTIQRTQQEDSAVYLCASSPLGGQGAETQYFGPGTRLLVL.

This sequence joins TRBV7-6 and TRBJ2-1, with TRBD2 as a possible D gene (5 bases). CDR3 length: 15 residues. The V and J ends lost 3 bases and 5 bases respectively, with 14 bases between them. The germline CDR1 and CDR2 sequences are SGHVS and FNYEAQ. The CDR3 DNA follows: TGTGCCAGCAGCTTTAGGTCCTCCGGGAACAATGAGCAGTTCTTC. The encoded protein is CASSFRSSGNNEQFF.

This clonotype was recorded a few times. The chain carries TRBV20-1 and TRBJ2-4, with 7 bases lining up with TRBD2. CDR3 length: 19 residues. V lost 3 bases, J lost 3 bases, and 20 bases stayed unmatched. CDR1 is DFQATT and CDR2 is SNEGSKA in the germline V gene (reference sequence). CDR3 DNA sequence: TGCAGTGCTAGTATGTGGGCGGGAGCGTCTTATGGGGGCAAAAACATTCAGTACTTC. This gives the protein CSASMWAGASYGGKNIQYF.

The chain is built from TRBV11-1 and TRBJ1-1; maybe TRBD1 (5 bases). Germline V lookup: CDR1 SGHAT, CDR2 FQDESV (reference sequence). The CDR3 runs to 15 residues. The V gene lost 7 bases and the J gene lost 1 base, with 16 bases spanning the gap. The CDR3 DNA sequence: TGTGCCAGCACCTCCATGGGGCCGTGGAACACTGAAGCTTTCTTT. Its translation: CASTSMGPWNTEAFF.

This clonotype came up a few times. The chain recombines TRBV7-9 with TRBJ1-1; 10 bases line up with TRBD1. Germline CDR1 and CDR2: SEHNR and FQNEAQ (reference sequence). The V and J ends lost 5 bases and 4 bases, in that order; junction bases with no gene match: 10. The CDR3 is 16 amino acids. The CDR3 bases are TGTGCCAGCAGCGACCGGGACAGGGGCGAGGGCACTGAAGCTTTCTTT. Protein: CASSDRDRGEGTEAFF.

This CDR3 is CASSLGAGQGDTEAFF. The CDR3 nucleotides are TGTGCCAGCAGCTTGGGGGCGGGACAGGGCGACACTGAAGCTTTCTTT. This chain uses TRBV5-4 with TRBJ1-1, with 9 bases lining up with TRBD1. This CDR3 region has 16 residues. V shed 0 bases, J shed 3 bases, and the junction held 6 bases outside the gene matches. Germline CDR1 reads SGHNT; CDR2 reads YYREEE (reference sequence).

Only a few counts were recorded for this clonotype. The chain employs TRBV4-1 and TRBJ1-2, with TRBD1 matching over 7 bases. Per the germline V gene, CDR1 is MGHRA and CDR2 is YSYEKL. There are 14 residues in the CDR3. V shed 4 bases and J 4 bases; nucleotides not matched to a gene: 6. The CDR3 sequence is CASSPDRVSYGYTF. The CDR3 coding sequence is TGCGCCAGCAGCCCTGACAGGGTTTCCTATGGCTACACCTTC.

The sample holds many counts of this clonotype. This sequence joins TRBV12-3 or TRBV12-4 and TRBJ2-3; 10 bases line up with TRBD2. J gave up 2 bases and V 6 bases, and 8 bases lay outside the gene matches. The length of the CDR3 is 16 residues. This CDR3 is CASRNTSGTDTDTQYF. In DNA, the CDR3 is TGTGCCAGCAGGAACACTAGCGGGACCGACACAGATACGCAGTATTTT.

This clonotype was recorded a few times. This chain uses TRBV20-1 with TRBJ2-1, with 8 bases fitting TRBD2. Looked up from germline, CDR1 is DFQATT and CDR2 is SNEGSKA (reference sequence). The CDR3 has 13 residues. Unmatched junction bases numbered 7, after V lost 3 bases and J lost 9 bases. The CDR3 loop is CSASRTSWPEQFF. CDR3 nucleotide sequence: TGCAGTGCTAGTCGGACTAGCTGGCCTGAGCAGTTCTTC.

This clonotype was seen only once. The V and J genes are TRBV4-1 and TRBJ2-6; 10 positions agree with TRBD1. The CDR3 loop spans 17 amino acids. Germline CDR1 and CDR2: MGHRA and YSYEKL. J gave up 4 bases and V 5 bases, and 8 bases lay outside the gene matches. The CDR3 nucleotides read TGCGCCAGCAGCAGCCGGGACAGGGGTGCAGGGGCCAACGTCCTGACTTTC. It encodes CASSSRDRGAGANVLTF.